The 8 T cell receptor beta chains in this list originate from one sample, sequenced in a study of T-cell reconstitution after alpha-beta-depleted transplantation in children. Construction of the TCRbeta library involved unique molecular identifiers. TCRdb reprocessed the PCR reads via MiXCR and lists one record per CDR3 protein. This table has 100,000 to 130,000 distinct CDR3 sequences, around 6.4% appearing once. The sample in question was PBMCs, mostly from graft donor cells, obtained 360 days after TCRalphabeta/CD19-depleted stem cell transplant. The receptors here all came from a male patient between 2 and 10 years old who had a stem cell transplant for acute lymphoblastic leukemia, so the T cells may come from the graft donor.

This clonotype has ten or more counts. The CDR3 protein is CASSEGTGTHQPQHF. The CDR3, as DNA: TGTGCCAGCAGCGAAGGGACAGGAACCCATCAGCCCCAGCATTTT. This chain connects TRBV9 to TRBJ1-5; 8 nucleotides match TRBD1. Germline-derived CDR1 and CDR2 are SGDLS and YYNGEE. This CDR3 spans 15 amino acids. Unmatched junction bases numbered 7, after V lost 3 bases and J lost 5 bases.

J is TRBJ2-7 and V is TRBV9, with D unresolved. V was cut by 3 bases and J by 3 bases, with 13 bases left in between. The germline gives CDR1 SGDLS, CDR2 YYNGEE. The CDR3 sequence is 14 residues long. CDR3 nucleotide sequence: TGTGCCAGCAGCGGCGGAGACTTAAGCTACGAGCAGTACTTC. This codes for CASSGGDLSYEQYF.

This clonotype was counted ten times or more. The chain combines TRBV6-5 with TRBJ2-5, with D perhaps TRBD1 or TRBD2 (6 bases each). CDR3 length equals 14 residues. The germline gives CDR1 MNHEY, CDR2 SVGAGI. The V end was cut by 7 bases, the J end by 0 bases, with 12 bases between. The CDR3 protein is CASTRGGYQETQYF. CDR3 bases: TGTGCCAGCACCCGAGGGGGGTACCAAGAGACCCAGTACTTC.

The rearrangement links TRBV6-1 to TRBJ1-2; D ambiguous. The V gene lost 6 bases and the J gene lost 8 bases, with 19 bases spanning the gap. Germline V gene lookup returns CDR1 MNHNS and CDR2 SASEGT. This CDR3 spans 14 amino acids. Here the CDR3 reads CASSPFGRGDGYTF. CDR3 nucleotides: TGTGCCAGCAGCCCCTTCGGCCGAGGTGACGGCTACACCTTC.

V and J are TRBV9 and TRBJ1-2; the match to TRBD1 covers 9 bases. Germline CDR1 and CDR2: SGDLS and YYNGEE. The V segment lost 2 bases and the J segment 1 base; nucleotides outside the gene matches: 6. The CDR3 runs 16 residues. The CDR3 loop is CASSVSGTGFNYGYTF. The DNA of the CDR3 is TGTGCCAGCAGCGTCTCCGGGACAGGGTTTAACTATGGCTACACCTTC.

This clonotype was counted at least ten times. The rearrangement joins TRBV28 to TRBJ1-1, with D hard to call. Between the trimmed V and J ends, which lost 7 bases and 10 bases, there was a span of 22 bases. Germline-derived CDR1 and CDR2 are MDHEN and SYDVKM. CDR3 length: 14 amino acids. Written as DNA, the CDR3 is TGTGCCAGCAACGACCGGGATGAGAGAACGGGAGCTTTCTTT. Amino acid sequence: CASNDRDERTGAFF.

This rearrangement joins TRBV28 to TRBJ1-1; 9 positions agree with TRBD1. CDR3 length: 18 residues. Unmatched junction bases numbered 12, after V lost 3 bases and J lost 1 base. The germline CDR1 and CDR2 sequences are MDHEN and SYDVKM. CDR3 DNA sequence: TGTGCCAGCAGTTTCTCTCTCAGCGGGGACAGGGCGAACACTGAAGCTTTCTTT. It codes for CASSFSLSGDRANTEAFF.

This clonotype was observed many times. The rearrangement links TRBV4-2 to TRBJ2-2, with TRBD2 identical over 10 bases. The CDR3 is made up of 16 amino acids. With 4 bases clipped from V and 3 bases from J, the junction kept 5 bases outside the gene matches. The V gene's germline CDR1 is LGHNA and CDR2 YNFKEQ. The chain's CDR3 is CASSPGTSEDTGELFF. The CDR3 DNA reads TGTGCCAGCAGCCCGGGGACTAGCGAGGACACCGGGGAGCTGTTTTTT.